One sample yielded the 9 T cell receptor beta chains listed below, sequenced in a study of T-cell memory formation after mild COVID-19. A single record per CDR3 protein comes from TCRdb applying MiXCR to the 5' RACE reads. Of 300,000 to 400,000 distinct CDR3 sequences in the sample, 28% were seen once. The source material was PBMCs or a T cell subset sorted from them (not recorded which). Source of these receptors: an adult woman who had mild COVID-19 (a few samples of this study predate the infection). Cell type and time point are not known.

The gene calls are TRBV20-1 and TRBJ2-3; 8 bases line up with TRBD2. CDR3 length equals 16 residues. V lost 3 bases, J lost 4 bases, and 12 bases stayed unmatched. From germline, CDR1 is DFQATT and CDR2 SNEGSKA (reference sequence). The CDR3 loop is CSASPMSGSTPDTQYF. The CDR3 DNA follows: TGCAGTGCTAGCCCGATGAGCGGGAGTACCCCAGATACGCAGTATTTT.

This clonotype has a single count. J is TRBJ2-3 and V is TRBV20-1; 8 bases agree with TRBD2. The CDR3 length is 15 residues. Germline lookup yields CDR1 DFQATT and CDR2 SNEGSKA (reference sequence). After removal of 0 bases from V and 1 base from J, the junction contained 3 bases not matched to a gene. In nucleotides, the CDR3 is TGCAGTGCTAGAGAACGGGGGGGCGGCACAGATACGCAGTATTTT. Translating it yields CSARERGGGTDTQYF.

The chain combines TRBV19 with TRBJ1-1; TRBD1 matches at 7 bases. The CDR3 is 17 residues long. V shed 3 bases, J shed 3 bases, and the junction held 13 bases outside the gene matches. Germline-derived CDR1 and CDR2 are LNHDA and SQIVND (reference sequence). The CDR3, as DNA: TGTGCCAGTAGTATCGGTTTCGGGACAGCGTTGGACACTGAAGCTTTCTTT. Translating gives CASSIGFGTALDTEAFF. Variable domain in full (rest from reference TRBV19 and TRBJ1-1): DGGITQSPKYLFRKEGQNVTLSCEQNLNHDAMYWYRQDPGQGLRLIYYSQIVNDFQKGDIAEGYSVSREKKESFPLTVTSAQKNPTAFYLCASSIGFGTALDTEAFFGQGTRLTVV.

This clonotype was seen a few times. The rearrangement links TRBV7-9 to TRBJ2-7; 7 nucleotides line up with TRBD1. The CDR3 contains 15 residues. Looked up from germline, CDR1 is SEHNR and CDR2 is FQNEAQ (reference sequence). Trimming took 4 bases from V and 4 from J; bases not matched to a gene: 10. DNA of the CDR3: TGTGCCAGCAGCTCTACCGGACAGGTCTTATACGAGCAGTACTTC. Translating it yields CASSSTGQVLYEQYF.

This clonotype was counted between two and nine times. Written as DNA, the CDR3 is TGTGCCAGCAAGTCGATCTATGGCTACACCTTC. It is translated as CASKSIYGYTF. V usage is TRBV12-3 or TRBV12-4 and J usage is TRBJ1-2; D remains ambiguous. Trimming shortened V by 7 bases and J by 4 bases, and 7 bases separated the two germline ends. The CDR3 is 11 amino acids.

This chain links TRBV7-3 with TRBJ2-2, with 10 nucleotides matching TRBD2. There are 16 residues in the CDR3. V gave up 5 bases and J gave up 6 bases; unmatched junction bases: 9. Per the germline V gene, CDR1 is SGHTA and CDR2 is FQGTGA. The CDR3, as DNA: TGTGCCAGCAGCCCCACTAGCGGGGTTCTTCCCGGGGAGCTGTTTTTT. It codes for CASSPTSGVLPGELFF.

This clonotype appeared a single time. The rearrangement uses TRBV5-1 and TRBJ2-1, with D tentatively TRBD1 (6 bases). V gave up 4 bases and J gave up 5 bases, with 13 bases separating them. The CDR3 covers 14 residues. From germline, CDR1 is SGHRS and CDR2 YFSETQ. CDR3 coding DNA: TGCGCCAGCAGCGCAGGGGACATAGACAATGAGCAGTTCTTC. Its protein is CASSAGDIDNEQFF.

This clonotype turned up a few times. The chain links TRBV9 to TRBJ2-7; D is perhaps TRBD2 (6 bases). With 3 bases removed from V and 5 bases from J, the gap between germline ends came to 18 bases. The germline V gene has CDR1 SGDLS and CDR2 YYNGEE. This CDR3 comprises 15 residues. CDR3 residues: CASSAGLTVGHEQYF. The CDR3 DNA follows: TGTGCCAGCAGCGCGGGACTTACGGTTGGGCACGAGCAGTACTTC.

The chain joins TRBV7-9 to TRBJ1-6; 7 bases line up with TRBD1. V dropped 6 bases and J dropped 5; count of bases not matched to a gene: 4. This CDR3 contains 14 residues. Germline CDR1 and CDR2: SEHNR and FQNEAQ (reference sequence). This CDR3 reads CASSPGQNNSPLHF. DNA of the CDR3: TGTGCCAGCAGTCCGGGACAGAATAATTCACCCCTCCACTTT.